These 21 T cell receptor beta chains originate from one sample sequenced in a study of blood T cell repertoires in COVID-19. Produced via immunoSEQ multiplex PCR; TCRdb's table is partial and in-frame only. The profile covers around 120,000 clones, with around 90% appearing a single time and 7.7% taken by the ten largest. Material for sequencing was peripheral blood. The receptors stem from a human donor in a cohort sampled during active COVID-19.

CDR3 in amino acids: CASSPTGGFGNQPQHF. CDR3 DNA sequence: TGTGCCAGCAGCCCGACAGGGGGCTTCGGCAATCAGCCCCAGCATTTT. The genes are TRBV7-9 and TRBJ1-5, with 10 bases fitting TRBD1. Germline CDR1 reads SEHNR; CDR2 reads FQNEAQ (reference sequence). Trimming at V came to 5 bases and at J to 2 bases, leaving 6 bases not matched to a gene. This CDR3 is 16 amino acids long.

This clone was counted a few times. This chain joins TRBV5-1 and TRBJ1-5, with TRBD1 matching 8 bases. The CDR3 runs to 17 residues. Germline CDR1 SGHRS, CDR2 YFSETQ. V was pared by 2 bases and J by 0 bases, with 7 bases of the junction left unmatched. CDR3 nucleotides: TGCGCCAGCAGCTTCCTTCCGACAGGGGATAGCAATCAGCCCCAGCATTTT. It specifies CASSFLPTGDSNQPQHF.

The CDR3 bases are TGTGCCAGCAGCCCCCGACTAGCGGGAGGCCGGGGAGAGACCCAGTACTTC. Its translation: CASSPRLAGGRGETQYF. V is TRBV13 and J is TRBJ2-5; 13 bases line up with TRBD2. Germline V CDR1 and CDR2: PRHDT, FYEKMQ (reference sequence). CDR3 length equals 17 residues. J lost 4 bases, V lost 5 bases, and 10 bases had no gene match.

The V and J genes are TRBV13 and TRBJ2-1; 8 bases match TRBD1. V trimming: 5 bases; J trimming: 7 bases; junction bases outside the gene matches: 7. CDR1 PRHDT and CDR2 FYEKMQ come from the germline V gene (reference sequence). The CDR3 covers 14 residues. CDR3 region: CASSARDRMNEQFF. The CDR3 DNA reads TGTGCCAGCAGCGCCCGGGACAGGATGAATGAGCAGTTCTTC.

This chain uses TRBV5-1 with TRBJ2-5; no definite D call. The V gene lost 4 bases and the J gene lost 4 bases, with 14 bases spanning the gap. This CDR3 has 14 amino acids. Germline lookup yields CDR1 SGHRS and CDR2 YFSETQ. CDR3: CASSARISGETQYF. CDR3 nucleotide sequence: TGCGCCAGCAGCGCCCGGATTTCAGGAGAGACCCAGTACTTC.

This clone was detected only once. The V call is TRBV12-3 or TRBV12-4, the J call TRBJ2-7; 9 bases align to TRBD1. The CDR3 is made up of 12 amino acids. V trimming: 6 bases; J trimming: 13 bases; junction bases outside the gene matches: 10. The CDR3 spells CASSSRQGGQYF. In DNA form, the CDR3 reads TGTGCCAGCAGCTCCCGACAGGGGGGACAATACTTC.

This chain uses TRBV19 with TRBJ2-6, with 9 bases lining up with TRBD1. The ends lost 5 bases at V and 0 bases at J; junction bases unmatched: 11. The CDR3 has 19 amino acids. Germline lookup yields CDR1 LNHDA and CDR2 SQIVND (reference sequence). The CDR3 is CASSGGTGPLYSGANVLTF. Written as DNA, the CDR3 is TGTGCCAGTAGTGGGGGGACAGGGCCCCTTTACTCTGGGGCCAACGTCCTGACTTTC.

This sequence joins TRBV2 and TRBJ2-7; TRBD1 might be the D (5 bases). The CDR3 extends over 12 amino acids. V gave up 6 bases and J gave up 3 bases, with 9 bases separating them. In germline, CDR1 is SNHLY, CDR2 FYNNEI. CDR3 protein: CASRQALYEQYF. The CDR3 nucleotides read TGTGCCAGCAGACAGGCCCTCTACGAGCAGTACTTC.

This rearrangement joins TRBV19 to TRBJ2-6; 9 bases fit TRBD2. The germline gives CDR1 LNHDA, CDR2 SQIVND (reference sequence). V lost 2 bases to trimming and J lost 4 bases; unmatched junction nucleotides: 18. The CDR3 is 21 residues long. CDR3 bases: TGTGCCAGTAGTATAAAGAAGGTAGCGGGAGCTCTCTCAGCCGGGGCCAACGTCCTGACTTTC. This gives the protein CASSIKKVAGALSAGANVLTF.

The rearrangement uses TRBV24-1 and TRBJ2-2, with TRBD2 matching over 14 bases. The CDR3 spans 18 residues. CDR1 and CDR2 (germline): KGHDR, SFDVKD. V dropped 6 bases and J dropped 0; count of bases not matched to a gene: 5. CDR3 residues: CATSQGLAGAPNTGELFF. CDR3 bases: TGTGCCACCAGTCAGGGACTAGCGGGGGCCCCGAACACCGGGGAGCTGTTTTTT.

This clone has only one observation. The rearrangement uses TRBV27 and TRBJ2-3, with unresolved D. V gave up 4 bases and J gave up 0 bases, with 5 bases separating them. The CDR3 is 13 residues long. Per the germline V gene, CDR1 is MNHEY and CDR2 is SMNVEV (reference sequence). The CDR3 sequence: CASSSISTDTQYF. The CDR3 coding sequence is TGTGCCAGCAGTTCTATTAGCACAGATACGCAGTATTTT.

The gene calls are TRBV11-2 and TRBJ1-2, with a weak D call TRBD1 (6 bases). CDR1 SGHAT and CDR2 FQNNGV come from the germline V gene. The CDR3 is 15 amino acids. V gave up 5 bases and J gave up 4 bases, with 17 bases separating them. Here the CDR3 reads CASSDQGRLSYGYTF. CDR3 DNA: TGTGCCAGCAGCGACCAGGGGAGACTCTCCTATGGCTACACCTTC.

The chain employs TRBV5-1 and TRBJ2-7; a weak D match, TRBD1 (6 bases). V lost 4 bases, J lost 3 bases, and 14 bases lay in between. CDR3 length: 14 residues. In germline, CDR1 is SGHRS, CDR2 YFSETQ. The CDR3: CASSNQGSFYEQYF. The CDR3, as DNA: TGCGCCAGCAGCAACCAGGGGTCATTCTACGAGCAGTACTTC.

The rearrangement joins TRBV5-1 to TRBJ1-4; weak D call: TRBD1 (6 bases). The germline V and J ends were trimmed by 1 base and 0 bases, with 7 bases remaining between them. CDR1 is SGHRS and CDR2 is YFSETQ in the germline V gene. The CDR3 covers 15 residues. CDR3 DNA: TGCGCCAGCAGCTTGACAGGGCCAACTAATGAAAAACTGTTTTTT. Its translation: CASSLTGPTNEKLFF.

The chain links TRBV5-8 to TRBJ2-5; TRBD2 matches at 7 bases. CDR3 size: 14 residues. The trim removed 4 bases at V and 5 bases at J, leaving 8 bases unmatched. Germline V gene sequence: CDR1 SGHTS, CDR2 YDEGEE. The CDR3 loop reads CASSLTGGRETQYF. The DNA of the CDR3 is TGTGCCAGCAGCCTGACGGGGGGAAGGGAGACCCAGTACTTC.

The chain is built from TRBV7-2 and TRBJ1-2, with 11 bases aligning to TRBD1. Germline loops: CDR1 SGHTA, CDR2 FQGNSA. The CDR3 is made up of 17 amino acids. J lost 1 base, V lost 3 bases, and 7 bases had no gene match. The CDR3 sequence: CASSFWTGGIVNYGYTF. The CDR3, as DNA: TGTGCCAGCAGCTTTTGGACAGGGGGCATCGTTAACTATGGCTACACCTTC.

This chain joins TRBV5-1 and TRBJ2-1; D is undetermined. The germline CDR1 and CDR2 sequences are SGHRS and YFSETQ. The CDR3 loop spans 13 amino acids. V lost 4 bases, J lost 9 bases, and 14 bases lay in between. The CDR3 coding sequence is TGCGCCAGCAGCACCCCCCTAGAGAGTGAGCAGTTCTTC. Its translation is CASSTPLESEQFF.

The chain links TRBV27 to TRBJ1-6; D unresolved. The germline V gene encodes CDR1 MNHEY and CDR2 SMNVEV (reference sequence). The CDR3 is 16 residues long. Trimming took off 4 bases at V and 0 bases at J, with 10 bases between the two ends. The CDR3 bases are TGTGCCAGCAGTTCCCTCGGGAGCTCCTATAATTCACCCCTCCACTTT. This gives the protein CASSSLGSSYNSPLHF.

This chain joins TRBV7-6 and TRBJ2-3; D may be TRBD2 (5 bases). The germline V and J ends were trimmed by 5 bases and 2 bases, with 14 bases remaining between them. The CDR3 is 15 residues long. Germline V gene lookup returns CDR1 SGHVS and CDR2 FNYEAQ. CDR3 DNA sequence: TGTGCCAGCAGCGGCGGGTTCAGTTACACAGATACGCAGTATTTT. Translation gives CASSGGFSYTDTQYF.

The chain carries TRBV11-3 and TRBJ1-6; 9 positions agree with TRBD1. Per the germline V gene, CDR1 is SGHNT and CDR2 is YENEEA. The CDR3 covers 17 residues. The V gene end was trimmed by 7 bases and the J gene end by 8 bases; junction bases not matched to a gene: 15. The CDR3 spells CASNSGQGFSTDSPLHF. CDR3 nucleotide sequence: TGTGCCAGCAATAGTGGACAGGGGTTTAGTACGGATTCACCCCTCCACTTT.

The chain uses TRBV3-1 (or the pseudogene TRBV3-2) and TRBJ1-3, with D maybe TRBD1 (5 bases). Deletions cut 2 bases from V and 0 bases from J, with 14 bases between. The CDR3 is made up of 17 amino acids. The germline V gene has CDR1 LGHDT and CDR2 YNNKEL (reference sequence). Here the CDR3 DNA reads TGTGCCAGCAGCCAAAACCCGGGGGGTCTCTCTGGAAACACCATATATTTT. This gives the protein CASSQNPGGLSGNTIYF.